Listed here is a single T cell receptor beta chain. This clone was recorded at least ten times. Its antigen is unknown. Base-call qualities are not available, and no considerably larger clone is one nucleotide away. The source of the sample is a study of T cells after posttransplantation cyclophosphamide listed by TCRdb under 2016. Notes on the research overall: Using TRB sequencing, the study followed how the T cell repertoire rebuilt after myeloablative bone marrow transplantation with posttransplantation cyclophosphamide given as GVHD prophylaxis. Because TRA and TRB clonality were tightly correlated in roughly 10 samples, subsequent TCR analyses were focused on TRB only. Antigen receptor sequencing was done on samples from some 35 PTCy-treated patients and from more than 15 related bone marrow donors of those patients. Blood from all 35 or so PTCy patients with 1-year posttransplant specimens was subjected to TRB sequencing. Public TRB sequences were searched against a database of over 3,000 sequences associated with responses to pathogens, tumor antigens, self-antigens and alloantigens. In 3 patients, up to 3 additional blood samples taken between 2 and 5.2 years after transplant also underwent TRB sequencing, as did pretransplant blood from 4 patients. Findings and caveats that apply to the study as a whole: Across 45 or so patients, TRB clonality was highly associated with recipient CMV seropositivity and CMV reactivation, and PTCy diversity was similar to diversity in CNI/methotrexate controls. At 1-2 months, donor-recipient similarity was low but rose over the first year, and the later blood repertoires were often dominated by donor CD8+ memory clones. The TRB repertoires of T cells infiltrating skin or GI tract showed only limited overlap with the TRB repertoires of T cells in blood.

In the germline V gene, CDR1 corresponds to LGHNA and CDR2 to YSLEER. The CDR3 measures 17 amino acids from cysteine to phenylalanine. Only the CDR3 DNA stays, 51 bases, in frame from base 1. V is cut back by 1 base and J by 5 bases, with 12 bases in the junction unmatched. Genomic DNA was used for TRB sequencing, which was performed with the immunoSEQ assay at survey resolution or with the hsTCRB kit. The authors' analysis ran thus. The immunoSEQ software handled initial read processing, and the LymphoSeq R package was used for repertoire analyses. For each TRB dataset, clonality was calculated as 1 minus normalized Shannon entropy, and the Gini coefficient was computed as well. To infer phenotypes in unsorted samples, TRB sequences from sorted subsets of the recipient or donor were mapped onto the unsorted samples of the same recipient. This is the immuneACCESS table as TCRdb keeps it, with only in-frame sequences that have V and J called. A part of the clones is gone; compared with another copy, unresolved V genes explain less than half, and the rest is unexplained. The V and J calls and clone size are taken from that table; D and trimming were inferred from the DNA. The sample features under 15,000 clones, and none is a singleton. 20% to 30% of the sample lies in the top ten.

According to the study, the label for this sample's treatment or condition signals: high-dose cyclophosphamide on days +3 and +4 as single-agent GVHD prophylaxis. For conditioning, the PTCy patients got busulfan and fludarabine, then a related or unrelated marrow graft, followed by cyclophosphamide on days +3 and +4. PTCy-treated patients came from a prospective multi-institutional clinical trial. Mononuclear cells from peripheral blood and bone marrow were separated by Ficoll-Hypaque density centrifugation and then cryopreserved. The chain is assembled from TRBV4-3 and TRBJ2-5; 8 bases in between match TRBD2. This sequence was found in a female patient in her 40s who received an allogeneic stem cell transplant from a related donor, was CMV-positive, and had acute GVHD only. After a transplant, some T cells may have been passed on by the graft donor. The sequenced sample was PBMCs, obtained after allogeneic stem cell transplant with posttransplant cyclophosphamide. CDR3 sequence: CASSQVLPGGTVETQYF. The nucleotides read TGCGCCAGCAGCCAAGTTCTGCCGGGGGGGACCGTGGAGACCCAGTACTTC.